This T cell receptor beta chain was identified during a study of vaccination and CD4 T cells after COVID-19. Across the study: Stimulation of cells relied on overlapping spike peptides derived from SARS-CoV-2, HCoV-NL63, HCoV-OC43 and HCoV-229E.

In regard to this clonotype: Its antigen is unknown.

Sequence data for DNA of cultured CD4+ T cells were generated by the Oncomine TCR Beta short-read assay. Each CDR3 protein is one row after TCRdb ran MiXCR on the PCR reads. In the table there are almost 20,000 distinct CDR3 sequences, roughly half of which are singletons. The sample's treatment: roughly 10-day PBMC culture with coronavirus spike peptide pools or control peptides (ViraFEST assay). The CDR3 length is 15 residues. The V gene's germline CDR1 is SGHTA and CDR2 FQGNSA. Between the trimmed V and J ends, which lost 0 bases and 8 bases, there was a span of 13 bases. The specimen was CD4+ T cells from blood, cultured in vitro. The chain combines TRBV7-2 with TRBJ2-2; perhaps TRBD2 as D (5 bases). This TCR derives from a human donor who had recovered from COVID-19. The CDR3: CASSLAFRGKGELFF. The CDR3 nucleotides are TGTGCCAGCAGCTTAGCATTTAGAGGGAAAGGGGAGCTGTTTTTT.